This TCR beta chain was identified during a study of T-cell memory formation after mild COVID-19. In the study overall: Largely, TCR clusters stayed within a single donor. Study-level findings and limits: Largely, contracting CD4+ clones fell within CM and EM, and contracting CD8+ clones within EMRA.

A few counts support this clonotype. Its target is unknown. V lost 4 bases to trimming and J lost 1 base, with 13 bases between them. This CDR3 contains 16 residues. TCRdb redid the calling of the 5' RACE reads with MiXCR, one entry per CDR3 protein. Here the sample spans under 400,000 distinct CDR3 sequences, over 25% being singletons. The genes are TRBV12-3 or TRBV12-4 and TRBJ2-2; TRBD1 is a possible D gene (6 bases). The sequenced material came from PBMCs or a T cell subset sorted from them (not recorded which). This receptor was taken from an adult woman who had mild COVID-19 (a few samples of this study predate the infection). Cell type and time point are not known. CDR3 residues: CASSSQGTLNTGELFF. CDR3 DNA sequence: TGTGCCAGCAGTTCACAGGGAACCCTGAACACCGGGGAGCTGTTTTTT.